This TCR beta chain was recorded in a study of brain metastases from non-small cell lung cancer. Comments on this clone: What it binds is unknown.

The CDR3 contains 14 residues. Trimming shortened V by 1 base and J by 5 bases, and 10 bases separated the two germline ends. In germline, CDR1 is SEHNR, CDR2 FQNEAQ (reference sequence). Study outcomes and limitations: Paired brain metastases and primary tumors largely shared TCR repertoires.

The repertoire was sequenced with immunoSEQ multiplex PCR; TCRdb's copy has only in-frame clones and lacks some. The data show about 2,800 clones, 82% seen once. The material sequenced was primary lung tumor tissue. J is TRBJ2-3 and V is TRBV7-9, with D possibly matching TRBD1 (6 bases). This clonotype originated in a donor over 35 with non-small cell lung cancer. This chain's CDR3 is CASSLDPQGDTQYF. CDR3 bases: TGTGCCAGCAGCTTAGACCCACAGGGAGATACGCAGTATTTT. Full variable domain (outside the CDR3, taken from reference TRBV7-9 and TRBJ2-3): DTGVSQNPRHKITKRGQNVTFRCDPISEHNRLYWYRQTLGQGPEFLTYFQNEAQLEKSRLLSDRFSAERPKGSFSTLEIQRTEQGDSAMYLCASSLDPQGDTQYFGPGTRLTVL.